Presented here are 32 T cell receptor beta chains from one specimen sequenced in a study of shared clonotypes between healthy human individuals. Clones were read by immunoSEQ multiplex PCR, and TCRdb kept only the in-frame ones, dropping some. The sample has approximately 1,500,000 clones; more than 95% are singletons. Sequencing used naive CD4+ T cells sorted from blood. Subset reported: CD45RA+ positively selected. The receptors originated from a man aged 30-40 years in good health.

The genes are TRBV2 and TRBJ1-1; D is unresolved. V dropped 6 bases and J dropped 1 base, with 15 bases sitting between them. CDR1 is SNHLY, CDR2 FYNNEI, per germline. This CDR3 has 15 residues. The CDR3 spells CASRVGFQGNTEAFF. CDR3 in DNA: TGTGCCAGCAGGGTCGGATTTCAAGGGAACACTGAAGCTTTCTTT.

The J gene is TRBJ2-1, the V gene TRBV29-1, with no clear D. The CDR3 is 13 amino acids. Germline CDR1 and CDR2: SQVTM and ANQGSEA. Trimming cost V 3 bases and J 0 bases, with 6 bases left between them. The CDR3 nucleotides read TGCAGCGTTGACCAGAGCTCCTACAATGAGCAGTTCTTC. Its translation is CSVDQSSYNEQFF.

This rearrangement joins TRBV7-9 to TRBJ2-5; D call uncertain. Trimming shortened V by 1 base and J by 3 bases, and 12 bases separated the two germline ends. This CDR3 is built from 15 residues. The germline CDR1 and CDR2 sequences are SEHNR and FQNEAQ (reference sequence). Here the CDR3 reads CASSLGVSSEETQYF. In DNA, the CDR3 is TGTGCCAGCAGCTTAGGGGTGTCTAGTGAAGAGACCCAGTACTTC.

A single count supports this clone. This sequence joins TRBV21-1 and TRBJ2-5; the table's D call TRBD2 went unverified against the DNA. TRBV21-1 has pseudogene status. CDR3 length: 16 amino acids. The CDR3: CASSSGRGRKPQTQYF. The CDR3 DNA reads TGTGCCAGCAGCTCGGGGCGGGGGAGGAAGCCGCAGACCCAGTACTTC.

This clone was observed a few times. The chain's CDR3 is CASSETAYQETQYF. CDR3 nucleotides: TGCGCCAGCAGTGAGACGGCGTACCAAGAGACCCAGTACTTC. The chain has TRBV10-1 and TRBJ2-5; unclear D gene. Germline V lookup: CDR1 WNHNN, CDR2 SYGVQD (reference sequence). Between the trimmed V and J ends, which lost 2 bases and 0 bases, there was a span of 7 bases. This CDR3 is built from 14 residues.

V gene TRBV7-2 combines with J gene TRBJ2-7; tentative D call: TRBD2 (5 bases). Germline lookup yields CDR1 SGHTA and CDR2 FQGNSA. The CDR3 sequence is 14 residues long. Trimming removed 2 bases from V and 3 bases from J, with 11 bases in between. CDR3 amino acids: CASSLRSGVYEQYF. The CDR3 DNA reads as TGTGCCAGCAGCTTACGGTCCGGGGTCTACGAGCAGTACTTC. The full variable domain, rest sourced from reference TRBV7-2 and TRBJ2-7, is GAGVSQSPSNKVTEKGKDVELRCDPISGHTALYWYRQSLGQGLEFLIYFQGNSAPDKSGLPSDRFSAERTGGSVSTLTIQRTQQEDSAVYLCASSLRSGVYEQYFGPGTRLTVT.

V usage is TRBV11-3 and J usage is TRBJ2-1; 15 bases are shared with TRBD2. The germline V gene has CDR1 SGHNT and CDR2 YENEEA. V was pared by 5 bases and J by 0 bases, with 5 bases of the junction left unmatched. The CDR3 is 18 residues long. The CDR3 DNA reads TGTGCCAGCAGCGGACTAGCGGGAGGGCCTAGCTCCTACAATGAGCAGTTCTTC. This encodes CASSGLAGGPSSYNEQFF.

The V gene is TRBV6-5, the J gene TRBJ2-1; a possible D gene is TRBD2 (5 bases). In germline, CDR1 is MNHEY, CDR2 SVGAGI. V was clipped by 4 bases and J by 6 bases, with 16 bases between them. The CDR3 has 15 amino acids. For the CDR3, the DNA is TGTGCCAGCAGTTTACCGGCGGGTAAAGTCAATGAGCAGTTCTTC. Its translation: CASSLPAGKVNEQFF.

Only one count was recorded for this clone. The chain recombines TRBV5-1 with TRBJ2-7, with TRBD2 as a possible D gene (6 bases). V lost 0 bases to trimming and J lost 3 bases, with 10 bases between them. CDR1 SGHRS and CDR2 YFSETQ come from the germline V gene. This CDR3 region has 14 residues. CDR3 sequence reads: CASSLGTGLYEQYF. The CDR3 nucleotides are TGCGCCAGCAGCTTGGGGACGGGACTCTACGAGCAGTACTTC.

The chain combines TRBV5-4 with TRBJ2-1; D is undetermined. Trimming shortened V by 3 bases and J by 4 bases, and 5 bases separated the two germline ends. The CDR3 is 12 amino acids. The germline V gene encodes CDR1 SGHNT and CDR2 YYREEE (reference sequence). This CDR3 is CASSSTYNEQFF. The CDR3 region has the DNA TGTGCCAGCAGCTCGACTTACAATGAGCAGTTCTTC.

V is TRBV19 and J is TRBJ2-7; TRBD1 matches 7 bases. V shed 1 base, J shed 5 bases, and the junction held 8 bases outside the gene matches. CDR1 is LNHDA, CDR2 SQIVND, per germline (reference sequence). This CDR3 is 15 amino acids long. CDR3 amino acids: CASSIGGDRVHEQYF. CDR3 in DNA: TGTGCCAGTAGTATAGGCGGTGACAGGGTCCACGAGCAGTACTTC.

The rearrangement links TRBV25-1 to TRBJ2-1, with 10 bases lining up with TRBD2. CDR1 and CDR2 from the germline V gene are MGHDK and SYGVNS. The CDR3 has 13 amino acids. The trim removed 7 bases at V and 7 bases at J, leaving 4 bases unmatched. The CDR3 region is CASTASGRNEQFF. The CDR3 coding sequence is TGTGCCAGCACGGCTAGCGGGAGAAATGAGCAGTTCTTC.

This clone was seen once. This chain's CDR3 is CASSPIFIPGLRTDTQYF. The CDR3 DNA reads as TGTGCCAGCAGCCCTATATTCATCCCAGGGCTCCGGACAGATACGCAGTATTTT. The genes are TRBV7-3 and TRBJ2-3, with TRBD1 as a possible D gene (5 bases). Germline CDR1 and CDR2: SGHTA and FQGTGA. V lost 5 bases and J 3 bases, leaving 24 bases between the germline ends. The CDR3 spans 18 residues.

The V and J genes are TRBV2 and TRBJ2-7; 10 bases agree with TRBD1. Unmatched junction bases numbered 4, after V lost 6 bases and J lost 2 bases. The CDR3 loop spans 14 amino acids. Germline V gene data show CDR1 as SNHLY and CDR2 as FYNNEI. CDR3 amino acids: CASSTTGGPYEQYF. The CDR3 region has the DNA TGTGCCAGCAGCACGACAGGGGGCCCCTACGAGCAGTACTTC.

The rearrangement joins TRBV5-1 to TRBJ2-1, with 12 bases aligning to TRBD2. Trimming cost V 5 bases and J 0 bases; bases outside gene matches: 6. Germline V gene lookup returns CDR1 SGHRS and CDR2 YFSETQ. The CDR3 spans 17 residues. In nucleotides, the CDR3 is TGCGCCAGCAGATCGACTAGCGGGAGTTTCTCCTACAATGAGCAGTTCTTC. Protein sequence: CASRSTSGSFSYNEQFF. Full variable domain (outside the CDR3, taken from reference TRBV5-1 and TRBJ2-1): KAGVTQTPRYLIKTRGQQVTLSCSPISGHRSVSWYQQTPGQGLQFLFEYFSETQRNKGNFPGRFSGRQFSNSRSEMNVSTLELGDSALYLCASRSTSGSFSYNEQFFGPGTRLTVL.

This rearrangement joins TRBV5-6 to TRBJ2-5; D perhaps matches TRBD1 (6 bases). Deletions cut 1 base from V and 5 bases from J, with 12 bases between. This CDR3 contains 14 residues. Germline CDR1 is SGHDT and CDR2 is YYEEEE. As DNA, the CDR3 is TGTGCCAGCAGCTTGAACAGGGCTGAGGAGACCCAGTACTTC. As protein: CASSLNRAEETQYF. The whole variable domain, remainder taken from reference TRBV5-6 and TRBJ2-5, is DAGVTQSPTHLIKTRGQQVTLRCSPKSGHDTVSWYQQALGQGPQFIFQYYEEEERQRGNFPDRFSGHQFPNYSSELNVNALLLGDSALYLCASSLNRAEETQYFGPGTRLLVL.

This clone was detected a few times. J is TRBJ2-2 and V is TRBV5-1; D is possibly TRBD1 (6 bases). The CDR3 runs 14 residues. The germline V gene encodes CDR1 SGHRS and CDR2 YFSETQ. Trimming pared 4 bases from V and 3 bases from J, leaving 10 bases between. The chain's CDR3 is CASSPGQYTGELFF. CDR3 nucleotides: TGCGCCAGCAGCCCCGGACAGTACACCGGGGAGCTGTTTTTT.

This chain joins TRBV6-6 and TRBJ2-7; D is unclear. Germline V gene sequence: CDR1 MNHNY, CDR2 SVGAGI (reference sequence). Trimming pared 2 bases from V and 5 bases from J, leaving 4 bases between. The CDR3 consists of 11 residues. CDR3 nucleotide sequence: TGTGCCAGCAGTTACAAGGACGAGCAGTACTTC. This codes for CASSYKDEQYF.

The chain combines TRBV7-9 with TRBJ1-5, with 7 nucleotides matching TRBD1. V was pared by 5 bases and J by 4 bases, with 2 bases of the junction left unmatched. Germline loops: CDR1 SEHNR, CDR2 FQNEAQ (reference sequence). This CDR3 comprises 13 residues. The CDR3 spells CASSAGGNQPQHF. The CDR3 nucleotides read TGTGCCAGCAGCGCAGGGGGGAATCAGCCCCAGCATTTT.

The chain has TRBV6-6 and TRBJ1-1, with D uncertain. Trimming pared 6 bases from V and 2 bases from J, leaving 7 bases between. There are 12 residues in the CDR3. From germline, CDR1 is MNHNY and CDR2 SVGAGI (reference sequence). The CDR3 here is CASRALNTEAFF. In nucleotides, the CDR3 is TGTGCCAGCAGAGCGTTAAACACTGAAGCTTTCTTT.

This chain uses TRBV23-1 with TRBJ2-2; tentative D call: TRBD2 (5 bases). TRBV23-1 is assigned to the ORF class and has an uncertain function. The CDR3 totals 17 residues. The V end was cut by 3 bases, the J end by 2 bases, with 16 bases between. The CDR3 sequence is CASSHVYPRENTGELFF. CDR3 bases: TGCGCCAGCAGTCATGTCTATCCCCGGGAAAACACCGGGGAGCTGTTTTTT.

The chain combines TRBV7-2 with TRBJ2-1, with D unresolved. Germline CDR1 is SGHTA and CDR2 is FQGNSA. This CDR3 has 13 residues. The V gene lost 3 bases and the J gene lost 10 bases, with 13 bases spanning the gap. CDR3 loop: CASSFAFIPEQFF. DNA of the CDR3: TGTGCCAGCAGCTTCGCCTTCATCCCGGAGCAGTTCTTC.

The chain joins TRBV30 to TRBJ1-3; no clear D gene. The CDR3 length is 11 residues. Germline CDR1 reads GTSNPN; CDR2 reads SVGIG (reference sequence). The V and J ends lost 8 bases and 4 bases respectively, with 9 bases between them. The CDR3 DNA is TGTGCCGGTCGCCCGGGAAACACCATATATTTT. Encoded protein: CAGRPGNTIYF.

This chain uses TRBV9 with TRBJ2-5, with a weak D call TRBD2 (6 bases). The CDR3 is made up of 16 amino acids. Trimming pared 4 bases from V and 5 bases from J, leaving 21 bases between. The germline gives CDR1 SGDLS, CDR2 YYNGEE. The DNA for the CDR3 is TGTGCCAGCAGCCCTAGTGGATCGACTAGAATCGAGACCCAGTACTTC. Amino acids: CASSPSGSTRIETQYF.

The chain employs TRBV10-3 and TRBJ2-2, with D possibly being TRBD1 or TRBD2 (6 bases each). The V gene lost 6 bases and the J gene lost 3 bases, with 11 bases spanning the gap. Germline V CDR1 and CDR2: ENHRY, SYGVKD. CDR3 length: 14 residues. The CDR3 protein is CAIRRGADTGELFF. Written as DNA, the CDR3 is TGTGCCATCAGGAGGGGGGCGGACACCGGGGAGCTGTTTTTT.

Here the CDR3 reads CASSPTGGESYEQYF. For the CDR3, the DNA is TGTGCCAGCTCTCCGACAGGGGGTGAGTCCTACGAGCAGTACTTC. This chain connects TRBV18 to TRBJ2-7, with 9 bases lining up with TRBD1. The ends lost 6 bases at V and 1 base at J; junction bases unmatched: 7. CDR1 and CDR2 from the germline V gene are KGHSH and LQKENI. The CDR3 loop spans 15 amino acids.

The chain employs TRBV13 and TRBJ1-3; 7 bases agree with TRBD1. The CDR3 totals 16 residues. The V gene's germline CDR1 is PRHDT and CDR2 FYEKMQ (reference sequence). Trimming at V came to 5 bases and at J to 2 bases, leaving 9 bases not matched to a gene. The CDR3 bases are TGTGCCAGCAGCACAGGGGCGGGGATACCTGGAAACACCATATATTTT. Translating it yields CASSTGAGIPGNTIYF.

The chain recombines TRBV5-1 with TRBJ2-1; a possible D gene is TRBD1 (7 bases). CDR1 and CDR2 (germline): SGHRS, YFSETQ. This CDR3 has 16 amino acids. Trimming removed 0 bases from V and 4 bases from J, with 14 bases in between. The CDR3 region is CASSLDGGQSYNEQFF. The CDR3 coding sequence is TGCGCCAGCAGCTTGGACGGGGGACAGTCATACAATGAGCAGTTCTTC.

The CDR3 region is CASSSSPRGQETQYF. Here the CDR3 DNA reads TGTGCCAGCAGCTCAAGTCCCAGGGGGCAAGAGACCCAGTACTTC. This rearrangement joins TRBV7-2 to TRBJ2-5, with 7 bases lining up with TRBD1. After removal of 4 bases from V and 2 bases from J, the junction contained 7 bases not matched to a gene. The germline gives CDR1 SGHTA, CDR2 FQGNSA. The CDR3 loop spans 15 amino acids. Combining the CDR3 with reference TRBV7-2 and TRBJ2-5 gives the whole variable domain GAGVSQSPSNKVTEKGKDVELRCDPISGHTALYWYRQSLGQGLEFLIYFQGNSAPDKSGLPSDRFSAERTGGSVSTLTIQRTQQEDSAVYLCASSSSPRGQETQYFGPGTRLLVL.

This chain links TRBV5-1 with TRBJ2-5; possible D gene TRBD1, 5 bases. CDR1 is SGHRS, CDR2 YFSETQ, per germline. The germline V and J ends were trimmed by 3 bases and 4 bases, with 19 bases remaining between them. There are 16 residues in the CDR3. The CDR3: CASSSTTQGIGETQYF. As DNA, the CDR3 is TGCGCCAGCAGCTCCACGACCCAGGGTATAGGAGAGACCCAGTACTTC.

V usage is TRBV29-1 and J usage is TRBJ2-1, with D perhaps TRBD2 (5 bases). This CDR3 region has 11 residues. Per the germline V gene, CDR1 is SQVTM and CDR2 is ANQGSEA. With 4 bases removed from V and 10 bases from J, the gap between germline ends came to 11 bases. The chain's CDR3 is CSVVVAREQFF. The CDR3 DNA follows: TGCAGCGTTGTGGTAGCGCGCGAGCAGTTCTTC.

The CDR3 loop is CASSQGQGLYNEQFF. CDR3 nucleotide sequence: TGTGCCAGCAGCCAAGGACAGGGCCTTTACAATGAGCAGTTCTTC. This chain joins TRBV7-8 and TRBJ2-1, with TRBD1 identical over 8 bases. The J segment lost 4 bases and the V segment lost 5 bases, leaving 7 bases of the junction unmatched. This CDR3 comprises 15 residues. Germline assignment: CDR1 SGHVS and CDR2 FQNEAQ.